The present T cell receptor beta chain was sequenced within a study of chemoradiotherapy in HPV16-positive cancers. Study context: Candidate HPV-specific clones and shared TCR motifs came from a couple of HPV16-positive patients. Study observations and caveats: Non-HPV-specific T cells did not expand in tumors during treatment, whereas candidate HPV-specific clones and E7-related motifs did. The functional HPV-specific definition rests on just a couple of HPV16-positive patients. For HPV16-positive patients, expanding HPV-responsive T cells associated with longer recurrence-free survival.

A remark on this clone: Its antigen is still unknown.

The CDR3 totals 14 residues. V was clipped by 5 bases and J by 11 bases, with 21 bases between them. Germline loops: CDR1 SEHNR, CDR2 FQNEAQ (reference sequence). Assay: immunoSEQ multiplex PCR; the TCRdb copy retains only in-frame clones and omits some. Here the sample spans 8,500 to 9,000 clones, about 71% being singletons. Sample acquisition took place from a patient who underwent chemoradiotherapy. This chain uses TRBV7-9 with TRBJ1-1; no clear D. This TCR came from a human donor with HPV-associated anogenital cancer. The DNA for the CDR3 is TGTGCCAGCAGCCCCGGTCGAGTATACCCCGTTGCTTTCTTT. It codes for CASSPGRVYPVAFF.